One and the same sample provided the 29 T cell receptor beta chains below, sequenced in a study of regulatory T cells in long-lasting Graves disease. Described time point: newly diagnosed GD, antithyroid drugs for less than 3 months. Extracted RNA from PBMCs served as the source of the TCR library. According to the study, TCR beta libraries were built with iRepertoire HTBI primers and CDR3-region Arm-PCR. TCRdb recomputed calls from the multiplex PCR reads with MiXCR, one row per CDR3 protein. The sample has some 330,000 distinct CDR3 sequences, about 12% seen once. The sample was also linked to a second study, of T cells in Graves' hyperthyroidism and ophthalmopathy.

The specimen comprised peripheral blood mononuclear cells (PBMCs), sampled at new diagnosis, from a patient treated with antithyroid drugs. These receptors all stem from a woman aged 18 to 35 with Graves disease.

This clonotype was recorded at least ten times. The chain carries TRBV20-1 and TRBJ2-7, with 7 bases aligning to TRBD1. Germline values: CDR1 DFQATT, CDR2 SNEGSKA (reference sequence). The CDR3 has 13 amino acids. V lost 6 bases, J lost 2 bases, and 7 bases stayed unmatched. The CDR3 nucleotides are TGCAGTGCCAAGGACAGGCACACCTACGAGCAGTACTTC. It codes for CSAKDRHTYEQYF.

For the CDR3, the DNA is TGCGGGGGGTACCGGGGCGGGAGCTCCTACAATGAGCAGTTCTTC. This translates into CGGYRGGSSYNEQFF. The chain links TRBV20-1 to TRBJ2-1, with 7 nucleotides matching TRBD2. The CDR3 length is 15 residues. Germline V CDR1 and CDR2: DFQATT, SNEGSKA (reference sequence).

This clonotype occurred a few times. CDR3 residues: CASSLDGLAGATDTQYF. CDR3 sequence (DNA): TGTGCCAGCAGCTTAGATGGACTAGCGGGGGCCACAGATACGCAGTATTTT. J is TRBJ2-3 and V is TRBV7-9, with 13 bases identical to TRBD2. V lost 1 base, J lost 2 bases, and 3 bases stayed unmatched. Germline CDR1 reads SEHNR; CDR2 reads FQNEAQ (reference sequence). The CDR3 is 17 residues long.

This clonotype was detected ten times or more. This chain connects TRBV28 to TRBJ1-4; tentative D call: TRBD1 (5 bases). The CDR3 has 16 residues. Germline CDR1 reads MDHEN; CDR2 reads SYDVKM. V dropped 5 bases and J dropped 6 bases, with 19 bases sitting between them. CDR3 loop: CASSLPMGSGYEKLFF. Here the CDR3 DNA reads TGTGCCAGCAGTCTCCCGATGGGGTCAGGGTATGAAAAACTGTTTTTT.

In regard to this clonotype: A read error may be the cause here, since a much bigger clone is one base away. The chain couples TRBV7-3 to TRBJ2-1; D may be TRBD1 (6 bases). CDR1 and CDR2 from the germline V gene are SGHTA and FQGTGA. The CDR3 covers 15 residues. The CDR3, as DNA: TGTGCCAGCGGCTTAGGGAACAGGGTCGTACATGAGCAGTTCTTC. Its translation is CASGLGNRVVHEQFF.

This clonotype was detected many times. The chain is built from TRBV6-9 and TRBJ2-1; 7 nucleotides align to TRBD2. Losses at the gene ends were 3 bases for V and 1 base for J; bases not matched to a gene: 9. Per germline, CDR1 MNHGY and CDR2 SVAAGI. This CDR3 comprises 17 residues. CDR3 nucleotide sequence: TGTGCCAGCAGTTACCCAACCTGGGGGGGTTCCTACAATGAGCAGTTCTTC. Translation gives CASSYPTWGGSYNEQFF.

There are many counts of this clonotype. The rearrangement uses TRBV7-9 and TRBJ2-3; D might be TRBD1 or TRBD2, each matching 6 bases. The CDR3 loop spans 15 amino acids. CDR1 SEHNR and CDR2 FQNEAQ come from the germline V gene (reference sequence). The V and J ends lost 3 bases and 11 bases respectively, with 21 bases between them. CDR3 sequence: CASSFTPFRGGGQYF. DNA of the CDR3: TGTGCCAGCAGCTTTACTCCCTTCCGAGGAGGGGGGCAGTATTTT. The full variable domain, with the rest looked up from reference TRBV7-9 and TRBJ2-3, is DTGVSQNPRHKITKRGQNVTFRCDPISEHNRLYWYRQTLGQGPEFLTYFQNEAQLEKSRLLSDRFSAERPKGSFSTLEIQRTEQGDSAMYLCASSFTPFRGGGQYFGPGTRLTVL.

Points on this clonotype: The junction differs from germline at one of its ends, possibly a read error. The gene calls are TRBV12-3 or TRBV12-4 and TRBJ1-5; possibly TRBD1 for D (6 bases). The CDR3 has 15 amino acids. The CDR3 is CASSYWGGLDQPRHF. The DNA for the CDR3 is TGTGCCAGCAGTTATTGGGGGGGCCTCGATCAGCCCCGGCATTTT.

This clonotype was found a few times. The V gene is TRBV29-1, the J gene TRBJ1-6; 7 positions match TRBD1. The V gene's germline CDR1 is SQVTM and CDR2 ANQGSEA. The V gene end was trimmed by 3 bases and the J gene end by 10 bases; junction bases not matched to a gene: 6. The CDR3 is 13 residues long. DNA of the CDR3: TGCAGCGTTGATACAGGGGTAGGGTCACCCCTCCACTTT. It is translated as CSVDTGVGSPLHF.

J is TRBJ2-5 and V is TRBV28, with D maybe TRBD1 (8 bases). Trimming removed 3 bases at V and 5 bases at J, with 16 bases between. The germline V gene has CDR1 MDHEN and CDR2 SYDVKM. There are 15 residues in the CDR3. CDR3 in amino acids: CASSFSGQGGETQYF. The CDR3 nucleotides are TGTGCCAGCAGTTTCTCCGGACAGGGAGGGGAGACCCAGTACTTC.

This clonotype was counted at least ten times. This chain connects TRBV6-2 or TRBV6-3 to TRBJ1-1; unclear D gene. The germline V and J ends were trimmed by 8 bases and 2 bases, with 12 bases remaining between them. This CDR3 is built from 13 residues. Per the germline V gene, CDR1 is MNHEY and CDR2 is SVGEGT. The CDR3 DNA reads as TGTGCCAGCCTTTTCTCAGTCAACACTGAAGCTTTCTTT. It yields the protein CASLFSVNTEAFF.

This clonotype was detected only a few times. The J gene is TRBJ2-1, the V gene TRBV11-1, with a possible D match to TRBD2 (5 bases). The length of the CDR3 is 15 residues. V gave up 5 bases and J gave up 0 bases, with 11 bases separating them. Germline V gene lookup returns CDR1 SGHAT and CDR2 FQDESV (reference sequence). CDR3 amino acids: CASSQYGDSYNEQFF. For the CDR3, the DNA is TGTGCCAGCAGCCAGTACGGGGACTCCTACAATGAGCAGTTCTTC.

Many counts were recorded for this clonotype. J is TRBJ1-6 and V is TRBV7-8; 9 bases align to TRBD1. Germline V CDR1 and CDR2: SGHVS, FQNEAQ. This CDR3 is 16 amino acids long. With V trimmed by 6 bases and J by 6 bases, 9 bases remained unmatched. CDR3 in DNA: TGTGCCAGCAGAGTCCCGGGGACAGGGCTTAATTCACCCCTCCACTTT. As protein: CASRVPGTGLNSPLHF.

This clonotype turned up a few times. This rearrangement joins TRBV20-1 to TRBJ1-5, with 8 nucleotides matching TRBD1. This CDR3 is built from 17 residues. V gave up 0 bases and J gave up 1 base; unmatched junction bases: 8. Germline V gene sequence: CDR1 DFQATT, CDR2 SNEGSKA (reference sequence). CDR3 protein: CSARDWGDRFSNQPQHF. As DNA, the CDR3 is TGCAGTGCTAGAGATTGGGGGGACAGGTTCAGCAATCAGCCCCAGCATTTT.

This clonotype has a count of ten or more. The chain has TRBV28 and TRBJ1-2; D is uncertain. This CDR3 is built from 16 residues. V lost 5 bases, J lost 4 bases, and 20 bases lay in between. Per the germline V gene, CDR1 is MDHEN and CDR2 is SYDVKM. As DNA, the CDR3 is TGTGCCAGCAGTCCGGCCTTTAGGGTATCGGGCTATGGCTACACCTTC. Its protein product is CASSPAFRVSGYGYTF.

Turning to this clonotype: A read error is possible here, since a much larger clone lies one base away. The rearrangement uses TRBV6-2 or TRBV6-3 and TRBJ2-2, with no clear D. This CDR3 has 15 residues. Germline lookup yields CDR1 MNHEY and CDR2 SVGEGT. With 6 bases removed from V and 3 bases from J, the gap between germline ends came to 14 bases. CDR3 sequence (DNA): TGTGCCAGCAGAAATATAGGGTTGGACACCGGGGAGCTGTTTTTT. This codes for CASRNIGLDTGELFF.

Many counts were recorded for this clonotype. The chain couples TRBV27 to TRBJ1-5, with D perhaps TRBD1 (6 bases). V was cut by 8 bases and J by 3 bases, with 14 bases left in between. Germline V gene sequence: CDR1 MNHEY, CDR2 SMNVEV (reference sequence). This CDR3 spans 14 amino acids. The CDR3 region is CASGAGTTNQPQHF. The CDR3 DNA reads as TGTGCCAGCGGCGCCGGGACAACCAATCAGCCCCAGCATTTT.

The chain carries TRBV7-3 and TRBJ1-1; TRBD1 is a possible D gene (6 bases). V gave up 3 bases and J gave up 3 bases, with 14 bases separating them. This CDR3 spans 15 amino acids. Germline values: CDR1 SGHTA, CDR2 FQGTGA. DNA of the CDR3: TGTGCCAGCAGCTTTGGACAGATCGGGGACACTGAAGCTTTCTTT. Encoded protein: CASSFGQIGDTEAFF.

This clonotype occurred many times. The rearrangement links TRBV27 to TRBJ2-3; D gene uncertain. This CDR3 has 13 amino acids. V lost 5 bases and J 4 bases, leaving 10 bases between the germline ends. From germline, CDR1 is MNHEY and CDR2 SMNVEV (reference sequence). CDR3 DNA: TGTGCCAGCAGTCCACTTTACCCAGATACGCAGTATTTT. Its protein product is CASSPLYPDTQYF.

This clonotype has a handful of counts. One end of the junction is discordant with germline, which a read error may explain. The genes are TRBV28 and TRBJ2-7, with D possibly being TRBD1 or TRBD2 (5 bases each). The germline V gene has CDR1 MDHEN and CDR2 SYDVKM. CDR3 size: 15 residues. The CDR3 is CASRPTGTGSYGQYF. The DNA for the CDR3 is TGTGCCAGCAGACCGACCGGGACGGGATCCTACGGGCAGTACTTC.

The J gene is TRBJ1-4, the V gene TRBV5-1; D unresolved. In germline, CDR1 is SGHRS, CDR2 YFSETQ. V dropped 1 base and J dropped 0 bases, with 7 bases sitting between them. This CDR3 comprises 15 residues. The CDR3 DNA follows: TGCGCCAGCAGCTTGTCGCAGGCAACTAATGAAAAACTGTTTTTT. Residues: CASSLSQATNEKLFF.

This clonotype was counted between two and nine times. A much larger clone differs by one base, so this may be a read error. The chain employs TRBV6-1 and TRBJ1-1; D unclear. CDR1 and CDR2 from the germline V gene are MNHNS and SASEGT. Trimming took off 6 bases at V and 1 base at J, with 6 bases between the two ends. The CDR3 runs 12 residues. CDR3: CASSHTNTEAFF. In DNA form, the CDR3 reads TGTGCCAGCAGCCACACGAACACTGAAGCTTTCTTT.

The rearrangement uses TRBV3-1 and TRBJ1-6; the D is unclear. This CDR3 spans 12 amino acids. The germline V gene encodes CDR1 LGHDT and CDR2 YNNKEL (reference sequence). Between the trimmed V and J ends, which lost 0 bases and 10 bases, there was a span of 4 bases. The CDR3 region has the DNA TGTGCCAGCAGCCAAGATCGCTCACCCCTCCACTTT. Residues: CASSQDRSPLHF.

This clonotype was seen many times. The V call is TRBV28, the J call TRBJ2-3, with 9 nucleotides matching TRBD2. The trim removed 5 bases at V and 2 bases at J, leaving 5 bases unmatched. CDR1 is MDHEN and CDR2 is SYDVKM in the germline V gene. The CDR3 spans 15 residues. CDR3 DNA: TGTGCCAGCAGTCGACTAGCGGTACCCACAGATACGCAGTATTTT. Encoded protein: CASSRLAVPTDTQYF.

The sample holds one count of this clonotype. This chain links TRBV3-1 with TRBJ1-3; D gene ambiguous. CDR1 is LGHDT, CDR2 YNNKEL, per germline (reference sequence). CDR3 length: 17 residues. Trimming left V 0 bases short and J 0 bases short, with 12 bases between. For the CDR3, the DNA is TGTGCCAGCAGCCAAGAGGCCAGCTCCTACTCTGGAAACACCATATATTTT. Translated, it gives CASSQEASSYSGNTIYF.

This clonotype was seen at least ten times. The chain combines TRBV7-3 with TRBJ2-3, with 7 bases lining up with TRBD2. J lost 0 bases, V lost 6 bases, and 9 bases had no gene match. The CDR3 extends over 16 amino acids. CDR1 is SGHTA, CDR2 FQGTGA, per germline. CDR3 sequence: CASSPSSGHSTDTQYF. The CDR3 DNA is TGTGCCAGCAGTCCTTCTAGCGGACACAGCACAGATACGCAGTATTTT.

The chain links TRBV6-1 to TRBJ2-1; tentative D call: TRBD1 (5 bases). The CDR3 is made up of 13 amino acids. CDR1 is MNHNS, CDR2 SASEGT, per germline. Trimming took 8 bases from V and 2 from J, leaving 10 bases between them. This CDR3 reads CASRKDTYNEQFF. The DNA of the CDR3 is TGTGCCAGCCGAAAGGACACCTACAATGAGCAGTTCTTC.

The sample holds a few counts of this clonotype. An end of the junction does not agree with germline; a read error may underlie this. The rearrangement links TRBV7-8 to TRBJ2-1; no reliable D call. Germline V gene data show CDR1 as SGHVS and CDR2 as FQNEAQ. The CDR3 has 16 amino acids. DNA of the CDR3: TGTGCCAGCAGCCCCGGCAAGTGGACCAACAACAATGGGCAGTTCTTC. Encoded protein: CASSPGKWTNNNGQFF.

At least ten counts were recorded for this clonotype. The chain combines TRBV11-2 with TRBJ2-7; D not resolved. The V end was cut by 0 bases, the J end by 3 bases, with 9 bases between. Germline CDR1 is SGHAT and CDR2 is FQNNGV. This CDR3 is 14 amino acids long. CDR3 residues: CASSLDLFGYEQYF. DNA for the CDR3: TGTGCCAGCAGCTTAGATTTGTTTGGCTACGAGCAGTACTTC.